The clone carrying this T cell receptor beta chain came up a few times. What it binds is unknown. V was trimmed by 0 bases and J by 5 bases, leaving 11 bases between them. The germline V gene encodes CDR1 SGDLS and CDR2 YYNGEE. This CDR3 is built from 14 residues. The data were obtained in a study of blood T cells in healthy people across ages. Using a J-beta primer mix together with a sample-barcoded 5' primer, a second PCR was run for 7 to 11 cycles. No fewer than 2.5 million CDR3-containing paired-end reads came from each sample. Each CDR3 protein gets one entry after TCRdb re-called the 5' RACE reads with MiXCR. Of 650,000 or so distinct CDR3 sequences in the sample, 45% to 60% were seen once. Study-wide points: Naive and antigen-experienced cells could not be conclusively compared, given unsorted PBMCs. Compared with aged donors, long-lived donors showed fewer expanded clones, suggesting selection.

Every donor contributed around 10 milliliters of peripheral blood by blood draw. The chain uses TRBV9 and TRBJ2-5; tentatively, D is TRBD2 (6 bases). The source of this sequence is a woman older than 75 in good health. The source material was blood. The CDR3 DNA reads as TGTGCCAGCAGCGTAGTGGGGGGAATGGAGACCCAGTACTTC. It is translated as CASSVVGGMETQYF.